Listed below are T cell receptor beta chains from one sample, sequenced in a study of cytomegalovirus exposure and HLA in healthy donors. Assay: immunoSEQ multiplex PCR; the TCRdb copy retains only in-frame clones and omits some. This repertoire shows tens of thousands of clones, over 85% found once; its top ten account for 1.4%. Input material: PBMCs. The receptors were gathered from a man aged 18 to 29 in good health and CMV-seropositive. The CDR3 runs from the conserved cysteine through the conserved F or W. A D gene is named only where the DNA matches it firmly. For some rows the clone size is stated as once, few or many, or as a class when expanded; others skip it.

TRBD1 TRBJ2-7 . TRBV2 TGTGCCAGCAGGGAACAGGGGGCTGCCTACGAGCAGTACTTC CASREQGAAYEQYF
TRBD1 TRBJ1-5 . TRBV27 TGTGCCAGCAGTTCACAGGGGACAGGGAGGGATCAGCCCCAGCATTTT CASSSQGTGRDQPQHF
TRBD2 TRBJ2-1 . TRBV6-1 TGTGCCAGCAGTGCCCGACATACTAGCGGGTCGTCTGTTGCGAATGAGCAGTTCTTC CASSARHTSGSSVANEQFF
. TRBJ2-1 . TRBV7-9 TGTGCCAGCAGCTTAGCCTTCAACTCAGGTACTGAGCAGTTCTTC CASSLAFNSGTEQFF
TRBD1 TRBJ1-5 . TRBV5-1 TGCGCCAGCTCGGAGGGGGCCGATCAGCCCCAGCATTTT CASSEGADQPQHF
TRBD1 TRBJ1-1 . TRBV11-1 TGTGCCAGCAGACCACAGGGGGAATTGGCTTTCTTT CASRPQGELAFF
. TRBJ1-5 . TRBV6-1 TGTGCCAGCAGTGAAGGACAGGCGGGCAATCAGCCCCAGCATTTT CASSEGQAGNQPQHF
TRBD2 TRBJ2-3 . TRBV19 TGTGCCAGTAGTATAAGAGCGGGGAAGGGCACAGATACGCAGTATTTT CASSIRAGKGTDTQYF
. TRBJ2-3 . TRBV5-1 TGCGCCAGCAGTGTCATTGGAGGTGTCACAGATACGCAGTATTTT CASSVIGGVTDTQYF
. TRBJ2-3 once TRBV18 TGTGCCAGCTCAGGGGGATCGGGGGGCACAGATACGCAGTATTTT CASSGGSGGTDTQYF